This T cell receptor (beta chain) derives from a study of T cell responses to AZD1222 COVID-19 vaccine. This CDR3 is built from 14 residues. After removal of 2 bases from V and 5 bases from J, the junction contained 2 bases not matched to a gene. The germline CDR1 and CDR2 sequences are SGHRS and YFSETQ. TCRdb keeps only in-frame clones here, not all; method: immunoSEQ multiplex PCR. The table records over 130,000 clones, roughly 90% of them present only once. The specimen comprised peripheral blood, sampled on day 0 of AZD1222 vaccination. This receptor was identified in an adult in good health. V gene TRBV5-1 combines with J gene TRBJ1-5; TRBD1 matches 9 bases. In DNA, the CDR3 is TGCGCCAGCAGCTTTACAGGGGGCGATCAGCCCCAGCATTTT. Its translation: CASSFTGGDQPQHF.